Following are 12 T cell receptor beta chains from one sample sequenced in a study of T cells in Graves' hyperthyroidism and ophthalmopathy. It was RNA transcripts that yielded the amplified TCR beta CDR3 regions. RT-PCR in the first round (using the HTBI primer set) targeted the TCR CDR3. Using its own MiXCR run on the multiplex PCR reads, TCRdb lists one record per CDR3 protein. The sample contains more than 550,000 distinct CDR3 sequences, around a sixth of which appear only once. Material: blood. The receptor source for this set is a man aged 50 to 59 with Graves' hyperthyroidism.

With respect to this clonotype: This sequence may be a read error, since a much larger clone differs from it by one base. The chain carries TRBV7-2 and TRBJ2-7; D tentatively reads TRBD1 or TRBD2 (7 bases each). V lost 3 bases and J 6 bases, leaving 18 bases between the germline ends. CDR3 size: 15 residues. The germline V gene has CDR1 SGHTA and CDR2 FQGNSA. The CDR3 loop is CASSFRGGGRAEQYF. The CDR3 nucleotides read TGTGCCAGCAGCTTTAGAGGGGGCGGGAGAGCCGAGCAGTACTTC.

This clonotype was detected a few times. The CDR3 loop reads CASSLMGDFGTQYF. CDR3 DNA sequence: TGCGCCAGCAGCTTGATGGGAGACTTTGGTACGCAGTATTTT. The V and J genes are TRBV5-1 and TRBJ2-3; tentative D call: TRBD2 (5 bases). V lost 1 base, J lost 8 bases, and 14 bases lay in between. Germline CDR1 SGHRS, CDR2 YFSETQ. The CDR3 extends over 14 amino acids.

The genes are TRBV24-1 and TRBJ2-7; 9 bases are shared with TRBD2. Germline loops: CDR1 KGHDR, CDR2 SFDVKD. After removal of 5 bases from V and 0 bases from J, the junction contained 4 bases not matched to a gene. The CDR3 length is 15 residues. CDR3 loop: CATSGSSGNSYEQYF. The CDR3 nucleotides read TGTGCCACCAGTGGCTCTAGCGGGAACTCCTACGAGCAGTACTTC.

This clonotype appeared a few times. This chain links TRBV9 with TRBJ2-1, with 15 bases fitting TRBD2. Germline values: CDR1 SGDLS, CDR2 YYNGEE. The CDR3 has 20 residues. J was trimmed by 0 bases and V by 4 bases; bases with no gene match: 11. CDR3 coding DNA: TGTGCCAGCAGCCAACGACCAGGGACTAGCGGGAGGAGCTCCTACAATGAGCAGTTCTTC. This sequence encodes CASSQRPGTSGRSSYNEQFF.

Ten or more counts support this clonotype. The V and J genes are TRBV24-1 and TRBJ1-2; 8 positions match TRBD1. CDR3 length equals 14 residues. The junction had 4 bases not matched to a gene; V was cut back by 4 bases and J by 4 bases. Germline lookup yields CDR1 KGHDR and CDR2 SFDVKD. CDR3 sequence reads: CATSDETGVYGYTF. CDR3 DNA sequence: TGTGCCACCAGTGACGAGACAGGGGTCTATGGCTACACCTTC.

This clonotype was picked up many times. The CDR3 protein is CASSQWFPSWGYTF. Written as DNA, the CDR3 is TGTGCCAGCAGCCAATGGTTCCCCAGCTGGGGCTACACCTTC. The chain is built from TRBV3-1 and TRBJ1-2, with D unresolved. The V gene lost 2 bases and the J gene lost 8 bases, with 15 bases spanning the gap. CDR1 is LGHDT, CDR2 YNNKEL, per germline (reference sequence). The CDR3 consists of 14 residues.

This chain uses TRBV6-4 with TRBJ2-2; 8 bases line up with TRBD2. The J segment lost 5 bases and the V segment lost 6 bases, leaving 2 bases of the junction unmatched. This CDR3 is built from 13 residues. The V gene's germline CDR1 is MRHNA and CDR2 SNTAGT. DNA of the CDR3: TGTGCCAGCAGGACTAGCGAAACCGGGGAGCTGTTTTTT. This codes for CASRTSETGELFF.

This clonotype was found a few times. The DNA for the CDR3 is TGTGCCAGCAGCTTGGGAGTTAACTTGAACACTGAAGCTTTCTTT. This gives the protein CASSLGVNLNTEAFF. The chain links TRBV5-6 to TRBJ1-1; D is uncertain. The CDR3 spans 15 residues. CDR1 SGHDT and CDR2 YYEEEE come from the germline V gene. Trimming took 0 bases from V and 0 from J, leaving 9 bases between them.

This clonotype has only a few counts. The chain employs TRBV30 and TRBJ1-5; tentatively, D is TRBD1 (5 bases). The CDR3 loop spans 17 amino acids. The V gene's germline CDR1 is GTSNPN and CDR2 SVGIG (reference sequence). The CDR3 region has the DNA TGTGCTGAGACGGGCAAAAGGGGCAGTTTAGCAAATCAGCCCCAGCATTTT. Protein sequence: CAETGKRGSLANQPQHF.

V gene TRBV20-1 combines with J gene TRBJ2-3; no firm D call. Germline CDR1 and CDR2: DFQATT and SNEGSKA (reference sequence). The CDR3 spans 14 residues. V was trimmed by 3 bases and J by 1 base, leaving 11 bases between them. The CDR3 is CSASRSARTDTQYF. CDR3 bases: TGCAGTGCTAGCAGGAGCGCCCGCACAGATACGCAGTATTTT.

This chain uses TRBV11-2 with TRBJ1-5; D is unresolved. The CDR3 is 16 amino acids. V lost 1 base to trimming and J lost 1 base, with 11 bases between them. CDR1 is SGHAT and CDR2 is FQNNGV in the germline V gene. In nucleotides, the CDR3 is TGTGCCAGCAGCTTAGGTCCGGTTGGCAGCAATCAGCCCCAGCATTTT. Its protein is CASSLGPVGSNQPQHF.

This clonotype was detected a few times. The chain employs TRBV18 and TRBJ1-5, with D possibly matching TRBD1 (5 bases). The V end was cut by 3 bases, the J end by 1 base, with 10 bases between. Germline CDR1 and CDR2: KGHSH and LQKENI. This CDR3 is built from 15 residues. CDR3 protein: CASSPPGRSNQPQHF. In DNA, the CDR3 is TGTGCCAGCTCACCGCCGGGACGGAGCAATCAGCCCCAGCATTTT.